One sample yielded the 26 T cell receptor beta chains listed below, sequenced in a study of vaccination effects on CD4 cells after COVID-19. The protocol was immunoSEQ multiplex PCR, while the TCRdb copy is restricted to in-frame clones and leaves out a portion. The table shows tens of thousands of clones, with 70% to 85% occurring only once. Prior to sequencing, the ViraFEST assay stimulated PBMC with viral peptide pools, which expanded the antigen-specific CD4+ T cells. Culture lasted over 9 days before CD4+ T cell isolation. According to PCR results, the person was infected with SARS-CoV-2 between March and December 2020. No cognate antigen is known for these TCRs. The material sequenced was CD4+ T cells from PBMCs cultured with a peptide pool, taken before COVID-19 vaccination. Receptor source: a human donor who had a prior SARS-CoV-2 infection.

V and J are TRBV5-1 and TRBJ2-5; D ambiguous. Germline V lookup: CDR1 SGHRS, CDR2 YFSETQ. The CDR3 has 14 amino acids. Trimming pared 4 bases from V and 5 bases from J, leaving 15 bases between. CDR3 nucleotides: TGCGCCAGCAGCCCGGGCCTCCCGGGCGAGACCCAGTACTTC. It yields the protein CASSPGLPGETQYF.

On this clone: A read error may produce the germline difference seen at one junction end. The J gene is TRBJ2-1, the V gene TRBV30, with a possible D match to TRBD2 (5 bases). Per the germline V gene, CDR1 is GTSNPN and CDR2 is SVGIG (reference sequence). The length of the CDR3 is 13 residues. The CDR3 loop reads CAWTGNAYSEQFF. Here the CDR3 DNA reads TGTGCCTGGACCGGGAACGCCTACAGTGAGCAGTTCTTC.

The chain is built from TRBV21-1 and TRBJ2-5; the DNA was not compared with TRBD2, the D call given in the table. TRBV21-1 counts as a pseudogene. This CDR3 has 17 amino acids. The DNA for the CDR3 is TGTGCCAGCAGCAAATATCGGACTACCCGAAAGCAAGAGACCCAGTACTTC. Translation: CASSKYRTTRKQETQYF.

The chain couples TRBV10-1 to TRBJ1-6, with D tentatively TRBD1 (5 bases). Germline loops: CDR1 WNHNN, CDR2 SYGVQD (reference sequence). CDR3 length: 14 residues. The V gene lost 6 bases and the J gene lost 7 bases, with 13 bases spanning the gap. CDR3 nucleotide sequence: TGCGCCAGCAGCTCAGGGCGGGGAAATTCACCCCTCCACTTT. It encodes CASSSGRGNSPLHF.

The V and J genes are TRBV2 and TRBJ1-2, with TRBD1 as a possible D gene (6 bases). Germline CDR1 SNHLY, CDR2 FYNNEI. V shed 3 bases and J shed 4 bases, with 15 bases lying between them. The CDR3 contains 15 residues. CDR3 in DNA: TGTGCCAGCAGTGACCCGACCGGGACACCCTATGGCTACACCTTC. Protein sequence: CASSDPTGTPYGYTF.

In this sample, this clone turned up once. V is TRBV7-9 and J is TRBJ1-6, with unresolved D. Trimming cost V 4 bases and J 7 bases, with 20 bases left between them. Germline V lookup: CDR1 SEHNR, CDR2 FQNEAQ (reference sequence). This CDR3 is 17 amino acids long. CDR3 sequence: CASSYRPASWLNSPLHF. The CDR3 nucleotides read TGTGCCAGCAGCTACAGACCGGCGAGTTGGTTGAATTCACCCCTCCACTTT.

The chain has TRBV18 and TRBJ2-1, with TRBD1 identical over 7 bases. There are 17 residues in the CDR3. Germline trimming cut 3 bases from V and 0 bases from J; bases unmatched to any gene: 8. CDR1 is KGHSH, CDR2 LQKENI, per germline. DNA for the CDR3: TGTGCCAGCTCACCGAATTCAGGACAGGCCTCCTACAATGAGCAGTTCTTC. This gives the protein CASSPNSGQASYNEQFF. Full variable domain (rest looked up from reference TRBV18 and TRBJ2-1): NAGVMQNPRHLVRRRGQEARLRCSPMKGHSHVYWYRQLPEEGLKFMVYLQKENIIDESGMPKERFSAEFPKEGPSILRIQQVVRGDSAAYFCASSPNSGQASYNEQFFGPGTRLTVL.

This chain joins TRBV6-2 or TRBV6-3 and TRBJ2-2, with 13 bases matching TRBD2. CDR1 and CDR2 from the germline V gene are MNHEY and SVGEGT. V trimming: 5 bases; J trimming: 5 bases; junction bases outside the gene matches: 8. The CDR3 contains 17 residues. This CDR3 is CASSDGLAGAQTGELFF. The CDR3, as DNA: TGTGCCAGCAGTGACGGACTAGCGGGAGCCCAGACCGGGGAGCTGTTTTTT.

CDR3 in amino acids: CASSLQTGARGEQYF. For the CDR3, the DNA is TGCGCCAGCAGCCTACAGACAGGGGCTCGTGGAGAGCAGTACTTC. This chain joins TRBV5-1 and TRBJ2-7; 8 bases map to TRBD1. Germline V gives CDR1 SGHRS, CDR2 YFSETQ. J was trimmed by 7 bases and V by 4 bases; bases with no gene match: 13. This CDR3 region has 15 residues.

The chain couples TRBV9 to TRBJ1-6; a weak D match, TRBD1 (6 bases). Per germline, CDR1 SGDLS and CDR2 YYNGEE. V gave up 4 bases and J gave up 6 bases, with 14 bases separating them. The CDR3 runs to 15 residues. The CDR3 spells CASSHRTATNSPLHF. DNA for the CDR3: TGTGCCAGCAGCCACCGGACAGCTACTAATTCACCCCTCCACTTT.

The chain combines TRBV30 with TRBJ1-5, with D unclear. Germline assignment: CDR1 GTSNPN and CDR2 SVGIG (reference sequence). The CDR3 totals 14 residues. The V gene lost 0 bases and the J gene lost 2 bases, with 8 bases spanning the gap. CDR3 coding DNA: TGTGCCTGGAGTGTTGATGGGGGCAATCAGCCCCAGCATTTT. It codes for CAWSVDGGNQPQHF.

The chain links TRBV4-2 to TRBJ2-2, with D hard to call. The V end lost 4 bases, the J end lost 0 bases, and 15 bases lay between the germline ends. CDR1 is LGHNA and CDR2 is YNFKEQ in the germline V gene. This CDR3 spans 17 amino acids. CDR3 residues: CASSLNVGPANTGELFF. The CDR3 DNA reads TGTGCCAGCAGCCTTAATGTCGGACCGGCGAACACCGGGGAGCTGTTTTTT.

This rearrangement joins TRBV6-6 to TRBJ2-7; 9 nucleotides agree with TRBD2. J gave up 2 bases and V 5 bases, and 4 bases lay outside the gene matches. This CDR3 has 14 residues. Germline V gene data show CDR1 as MNHNY and CDR2 as SVGAGI (reference sequence). This CDR3 is CASSRLAATYEQYF. The CDR3 DNA reads as TGTGCCAGCAGTCGACTAGCGGCCACCTACGAGCAGTACTTC.

This chain joins TRBV5-1 and TRBJ2-1; TRBD2 agrees at 10 bases. The CDR3 has 19 amino acids. V was clipped by 1 base and J by 2 bases; unmatched bases: 12. Germline CDR1 is SGHRS and CDR2 is YFSETQ. The CDR3 DNA follows: TGCGCCAGCAGCTTGCCGACAGCGGGGGGGCCGATGACCTACAATGAGCAGTTCTTC. Its translation: CASSLPTAGGPMTYNEQFF. Drawing the rest from reference TRBV5-1 and TRBJ2-1, the complete variable domain is KAGVTQTPRYLIKTRGQQVTLSCSPISGHRSVSWYQQTPGQGLQFLFEYFSETQRNKGNFPGRFSGRQFSNSRSEMNVSTLELGDSALYLCASSLPTAGGPMTYNEQFFGPGTRLTVL.

This clone has just one count. This rearrangement joins TRBV3-1 (or the pseudogene TRBV3-2) to TRBJ2-7, with D tentatively TRBD1 (5 bases). V was trimmed by 2 bases and J by 1 base, leaving 24 bases between them. From germline, CDR1 is LGHDT and CDR2 YNNKEL (reference sequence). The CDR3 has 19 residues. CDR3 loop: CASSQRTHQIGGLSYEQYF. Written as DNA, the CDR3 is TGTGCCAGCAGCCAAAGGACACATCAAATCGGCGGATTATCCTACGAGCAGTACTTC.

The J gene is TRBJ2-1, the V gene TRBV12-3 or TRBV12-4, with D perhaps given as TRBD1 or TRBD2 (5 bases each). The CDR3 contains 13 residues. With 3 bases removed from V and 12 bases from J, the gap between germline ends came to 15 bases. The CDR3 coding sequence is TGTGCCAGCAGTTTTCGGGGCCTGTTGGGGCAGTTCTTC. It translates to CASSFRGLLGQFF.

The genes are TRBV2 and TRBJ2-2; D possibly corresponds to TRBD1 (5 bases). From germline, CDR1 is SNHLY and CDR2 FYNNEI. This CDR3 region has 14 residues. Trimming removed 7 bases from V and 3 bases from J, with 12 bases in between. Here the CDR3 reads CASKTDRDTGELFF. CDR3 DNA sequence: TGTGCCAGCAAGACCGACAGAGACACCGGGGAGCTGTTTTTT.

The rearrangement joins TRBV7-3 to TRBJ2-1; D ambiguous. The CDR3 extends over 15 amino acids. The V end lost 2 bases, the J end lost 0 bases, and 8 bases lay between the germline ends. Germline CDR1 SGHTA, CDR2 FQGTGA. CDR3 sequence (DNA): TGTGCCAGCAGCTTATACCCGAGCTCCTACAATGAGCAGTTCTTC. Protein sequence: CASSLYPSSYNEQFF.

This chain connects TRBV6-4 to TRBJ2-7; D might be TRBD2 (5 bases). V was shortened by 6 bases and J by 0 bases, with 15 bases between the two germline ends. The CDR3 spans 15 residues. The V gene's germline CDR1 is MRHNA and CDR2 SNTAGT. The CDR3 DNA sequence: TGTGCCAGCAGCAGGAGAGGGCCGAGCTCCTACGAGCAGTACTTC. Translation gives CASSRRGPSSYEQYF.

This chain connects TRBV15 to TRBJ1-2; 10 bases are shared with TRBD1. The CDR3 is made up of 16 amino acids. The junction had 10 bases not matched to a gene; V was cut back by 5 bases and J by 4 bases. Germline assignment: CDR1 LNHNV and CDR2 YYDKDF (reference sequence). The CDR3 reads CATSPGGTGVAYGYTF. CDR3 DNA sequence: TGTGCCACCAGCCCCGGAGGGACAGGGGTGGCCTATGGCTACACCTTC.

This clone has just a few counts. The chain joins TRBV9 to TRBJ1-2; perhaps TRBD1 as D (5 bases). The CDR3 has 12 residues. Germline V gene data show CDR1 as SGDLS and CDR2 as YYNGEE. V lost 3 bases and J 8 bases, leaving 11 bases between the germline ends. The CDR3 region has the DNA TGTGCCAGCAGCGCCAGGGAGGGGGGCTACACCTTC. Protein product: CASSAREGGYTF.

The chain combines TRBV10-3 with TRBJ1-2; D perhaps matches TRBD1 (6 bases). The CDR3 runs to 15 residues. V gave up 3 bases and J gave up 4 bases, with 15 bases separating them. In germline, CDR1 is ENHRY, CDR2 SYGVKD. Written as DNA, the CDR3 is TGTGCCATCAGTGAAAAAACCGGGACATCCTATGGCTACACCTTC. This encodes CAISEKTGTSYGYTF.

This clone was detected only a few times. The chain carries TRBV4-3 and TRBJ1-4; possibly TRBD1 for D (6 bases). CDR3 size: 15 residues. Germline V gene data show CDR1 as LGHNA and CDR2 as YSLEER. V was clipped by 2 bases and J by 8 bases, with 15 bases between them. CDR3 sequence reads: CASSQQQGGWEKLFF. CDR3 nucleotide sequence: TGCGCCAGCAGCCAACAACAGGGCGGTTGGGAAAAACTGTTTTTT.

This chain joins TRBV18 and TRBJ2-1; 8 nucleotides align to TRBD1. Trimming removed 6 bases from V and 8 bases from J; junction bases left unmatched: 9. CDR3 size: 14 residues. The V gene's germline CDR1 is KGHSH and CDR2 LQKENI. The CDR3 DNA follows: TGTGCCAGCTCGCCCCAGGGGGCGCGGGATGAGCAGTTCTTC. The encoded protein is CASSPQGARDEQFF.

This clone was seen just once. The chain carries TRBV24-1 and TRBJ2-1, with 11 bases aligning to TRBD1. V dropped 4 bases and J dropped 2; count of bases not matched to a gene: 9. Germline assignment: CDR1 KGHDR and CDR2 SFDVKD. The CDR3 runs 18 residues. The CDR3 is CATSDSSRTGGPYNEQFF. The CDR3 DNA sequence: TGTGCCACCAGTGACAGCAGCAGGACAGGGGGCCCCTACAATGAGCAGTTCTTC.

In its sample, this clone was seen a few times. CDR3 protein: CASSLAPYNSPLHF. The DNA of the CDR3 is TGTGCCAGCAGTTTGGCCCCTTATAATTCACCCCTCCACTTT. This chain connects TRBV27 to TRBJ1-6; D gene unclear. The CDR3 has 14 amino acids. Trimming pared 3 bases from V and 4 bases from J, leaving 7 bases between. Germline V gene data show CDR1 as MNHEY and CDR2 as SMNVEV (reference sequence).